Listed here are 10 T cell receptor beta chains from one sample, sequenced in a study of blood T cells in healthy people across ages. Primers used in a second PCR of about 6 to 11 cycles were a sample-barcoded 5' primer and a J-beta primer mix. Via MiXCR, TCRdb re-called the 5' RACE reads, giving one row per CDR3 protein. The data contain 1.8 million or so distinct CDR3 sequences, more than 35% of them singletons. Sample: blood. Receptors originate from a human donor in good health.

In DNA, the CDR3 is TGTGCTGGAGGGGTGGCTGAAGCTTTCTTT. Its translation is CAGGVAEAFF. The rearrangement links TRBV6-7 to TRBJ1-1, with a tentative D call TRBD1 (5 bases). TRBV6-7 qualifies as an ORF whose function is uncertain. The CDR3 totals 10 residues.

This chain joins TRBV5-5 and TRBJ1-4; D call uncertain. CDR3 size: 14 residues. Per germline, CDR1 SGHKS and CDR2 YYEKEE (reference sequence). Trimming took off 2 bases at V and 8 bases at J, with 13 bases between the two ends. The CDR3 spells CASSFGLRGEKLFF. CDR3 nucleotides: TGTGCCAGCAGCTTCGGGTTGAGAGGAGAAAAACTGTTTTTT.

This clonotype was seen more than once but under ten times. CDR3 sequence (DNA): TGTGCCAGCAGGAGGGGGGGTTCCAAAAACATTCAGTACTTC. It encodes CASRRGGSKNIQYF. The chain employs TRBV28 and TRBJ2-4; D possibly corresponds to TRBD2 (7 bases). Germline V gene lookup returns CDR1 MDHEN and CDR2 SYDVKM. The length of the CDR3 is 14 residues. V shed 6 bases and J shed 2 bases, with 11 bases lying between them.

V gene TRBV20-1 combines with J gene TRBJ2-1; TRBD2 might be the D (6 bases). CDR1 and CDR2 (germline): DFQATT, SNEGSKA (reference sequence). This CDR3 comprises 14 residues. The V and J ends lost 3 bases and 4 bases respectively, with 13 bases between them. The CDR3 DNA reads TGCAGTGCTAGCGGGGGAATATCTTACAATGAGCAGTTCTTC. Translating gives CSASGGISYNEQFF.

The chain is built from TRBV25-1 and TRBJ2-4; 8 positions match TRBD1. The trim removed 2 bases at V and 8 bases at J, leaving 11 bases unmatched. Germline V gives CDR1 MGHDK, CDR2 SYGVNS. The CDR3 is 16 residues long. CDR3 in amino acids: CASSEVGQGARDIQYF. Here the CDR3 DNA reads TGTGCCAGCAGTGAAGTTGGGCAGGGGGCGAGGGACATTCAGTACTTC.

The chain is built from TRBV6-6 and TRBJ1-5; 10 nucleotides align to TRBD1. Germline CDR1 MNHNY, CDR2 SVGAGI (reference sequence). V dropped 6 bases and J dropped 7; count of bases not matched to a gene: 6. The CDR3 covers 14 residues. CDR3 loop: CASSKGQGQQPQHF. The CDR3 nucleotides read TGTGCCAGCAGCAAGGGACAGGGGCAACAGCCCCAGCATTTT.

Only a few counts were recorded for this clonotype. The chain employs TRBV4-3 and TRBJ1-2; D call uncertain. Deletions cut 0 bases from V and 7 bases from J, with 15 bases between. From germline, CDR1 is LGHNA and CDR2 YSLEER. The CDR3 is made up of 15 amino acids. The CDR3 sequence is CASSQDLLRMSGYTF. As DNA, the CDR3 is TGCGCCAGCAGCCAAGATCTTCTACGGATGAGTGGCTACACCTTC.

The rearrangement joins TRBV5-1 to TRBJ2-2, with D perhaps TRBD1 (5 bases). Germline V gives CDR1 SGHRS, CDR2 YFSETQ. Trimming removed 2 bases from V and 8 bases from J, with 19 bases in between. This CDR3 spans 16 amino acids. The CDR3 is CASSLSQGRLLGELFF. DNA for the CDR3: TGCGCCAGCAGCTTATCCCAGGGCAGGCTCCTTGGGGAGCTGTTTTTT.

The rearrangement uses TRBV6-2 or TRBV6-3 and TRBJ1-1; a weak D match, TRBD1 (6 bases). Germline V gene sequence: CDR1 MNHEY, CDR2 SVGEGT. This CDR3 is 14 amino acids long. Between the trimmed V and J ends, which lost 3 bases and 1 base, there was a span of 9 bases. The CDR3 here is CASSYIQGNTEAFF. In DNA, the CDR3 is TGTGCCAGCAGTTATATACAGGGGAACACTGAAGCTTTCTTT.

V gene TRBV20-1 combines with J gene TRBJ2-2; 10 bases are shared with TRBD2. Looked up from germline, CDR1 is DFQATT and CDR2 is SNEGSKA (reference sequence). V lost 5 bases and J lost 0; bases outside the gene matches: 0. The CDR3 spans 14 residues. The chain's CDR3 is CSALAGANTGELFF. In DNA, the CDR3 is TGCAGTGCTCTAGCGGGGGCGAACACCGGGGAGCTGTTTTTT.